The 21 T cell receptor beta chains below come from one sample, sequenced in a study of T cells after yellow fever vaccination. Via MiXCR, TCRdb re-called the 5' RACE reads, giving one row per CDR3 protein. This sample has over 130,000 distinct CDR3 sequences, with 6.5% to 8.5% found just once. Specimen: CD4+ T cells sorted from PBMCs, collected 5 days after the yellow fever booster vaccination. These receptors originate from a young man who received the YFV17D yellow fever vaccine.

There are many counts of this clonotype. The V gene is TRBV9, the J gene TRBJ2-1, with 7 bases matching TRBD2. Germline values: CDR1 SGDLS, CDR2 YYNGEE. Germline trimming cut 5 bases from V and 0 bases from J; bases unmatched to any gene: 5. The CDR3 spans 15 residues. The CDR3 loop reads CASSSAGSSYNEQFF. In nucleotides, the CDR3 is TGTGCCAGCAGTTCAGCGGGAAGCTCCTACAATGAGCAGTTCTTC. Full variable domain (rest looked up from reference TRBV9 and TRBJ2-1): DSGVTQTPKHLITATGQRVTLRCSPRSGDLSVYWYQQSLDQGLQFLIQYYNGEERAKGNILERFSAQQFPDLHSELNLSSLELGDSALYFCASSSAGSSYNEQFFGPGTRLTVL.

This clonotype was counted at least ten times. J is TRBJ2-2 and V is TRBV24-1; 7 bases map to TRBD1. The CDR3 loop spans 15 amino acids. Looked up from germline, CDR1 is KGHDR and CDR2 is SFDVKD. V lost 4 bases and J lost 6; bases outside the gene matches: 7. The chain's CDR3 is CATSDPTGHSGELFF. CDR3 nucleotide sequence: TGTGCCACCAGTGACCCGACAGGGCACTCCGGGGAGCTGTTTTTT.

The V gene is TRBV30, the J gene TRBJ2-2, with 9 bases that match TRBD1. V lost 3 bases, J lost 7 bases, and 9 bases stayed unmatched. Germline V gene lookup returns CDR1 GTSNPN and CDR2 SVGIG (reference sequence). This CDR3 is built from 15 residues. Here the CDR3 reads CAWRTYRGQNGELFF. The CDR3 nucleotides read TGTGCCTGGAGAACCTACAGGGGGCAAAACGGGGAGCTGTTTTTT.

This clonotype was observed many times. The V gene is TRBV11-2, the J gene TRBJ2-7; TRBD2 aligns across 12 bases. V trimming: 5 bases; J trimming: 4 bases; junction bases outside the gene matches: 9. The V gene's germline CDR1 is SGHAT and CDR2 FQNNGV. This CDR3 spans 16 amino acids. The CDR3 DNA sequence: TGTGCCAGCAGCAATTATAGGACTAGCGGGGATTACGAGCAGTACTTC. It yields the protein CASSNYRTSGDYEQYF.

This clonotype was picked up many times. V and J are TRBV3-1 and TRBJ2-2, with no clear D. V was clipped by 3 bases and J by 3 bases, with 11 bases between them. Germline V CDR1 and CDR2: LGHDT, YNNKEL (reference sequence). CDR3 length: 15 amino acids. DNA of the CDR3: TGTGCCAGCAGCCATGCCGTTGGGCACACCGGGGAGCTGTTTTTT. This codes for CASSHAVGHTGELFF.

The chain combines TRBV30 with TRBJ2-2; D call uncertain. This CDR3 contains 12 residues. Germline assignment: CDR1 GTSNPN and CDR2 SVGIG (reference sequence). Trimming left V 4 bases short and J 3 bases short, with 6 bases between. The CDR3 nucleotides read TGTGCCTGGACTTGGGACACCGGGGAGCTGTTTTTT. This translates into CAWTWDTGELFF.

The chain links TRBV5-1 to TRBJ2-1; 7 bases line up with TRBD1. The V gene end was trimmed by 1 base and the J gene end by 6 bases; junction bases not matched to a gene: 4. CDR3 size: 14 residues. Germline CDR1 is SGHRS and CDR2 is YFSETQ. The CDR3 DNA is TGCGCCAGCAGCTTGAAGGGACAGTTCAATGAGCAGTTCTTC. Its translation is CASSLKGQFNEQFF.

In this sample, this clonotype turned up a few times. The J gene is TRBJ2-5, the V gene TRBV5-1; perhaps TRBD2 as D (6 bases). Trimming cost V 4 bases and J 5 bases, with 12 bases left between them. The V gene's germline CDR1 is SGHRS and CDR2 YFSETQ. This CDR3 is 13 amino acids long. CDR3 DNA sequence: TGCGCCAGCAGCGGACCCCGGGGGGAGACCCAGTACTTC. This sequence encodes CASSGPRGETQYF.

Ten or more counts support this clonotype. The genes are TRBV27 and TRBJ2-7, with 7 bases aligning to TRBD1. With 6 bases clipped from V and 2 bases from J, the junction kept 4 bases outside the gene matches. From germline, CDR1 is MNHEY and CDR2 SMNVEV (reference sequence). The CDR3 covers 13 residues. CDR3 sequence: CASSLQGTYEQYF. The CDR3 DNA follows: TGTGCCAGCAGCCTACAGGGGACCTACGAGCAGTACTTC.

This clonotype was seen many times. This rearrangement joins TRBV6-2 or TRBV6-3 to TRBJ1-5; D unclear. Germline V gives CDR1 MNHEY, CDR2 SVGEGT. The V end lost 6 bases, the J end lost 0 bases, and 9 bases lay between the germline ends. The CDR3 is 14 amino acids. The CDR3 is CASRGINSNQPQHF. The CDR3 DNA follows: TGTGCCAGCAGGGGTATTAATAGCAATCAGCCCCAGCATTTT.

This clonotype was seen at least ten times. V usage is TRBV7-9 and J usage is TRBJ2-7, with 9 bases fitting TRBD1. CDR3 size: 17 residues. CDR1 and CDR2 from the germline V gene are SEHNR and FQNEAQ (reference sequence). Unmatched junction bases numbered 9, after V lost 0 bases and J lost 3 bases. The CDR3 spells CASSLAPKGTGFYEQYF. CDR3 coding DNA: TGTGCCAGCAGCTTAGCCCCTAAAGGGACAGGGTTCTACGAGCAGTACTTC.

This clonotype appeared many times. The V gene is TRBV4-3, the J gene TRBJ2-1; 13 bases agree with TRBD2. V gave up 0 bases and J gave up 7 bases; unmatched junction bases: 6. The CDR3 runs 17 residues. Per the germline V gene, CDR1 is LGHNA and CDR2 is YSLEER. DNA for the CDR3: TGCGCCAGCAGCCAAGATCACGCGACTAGCGGGAGGAATGAGCAGTTCTTC. Translating gives CASSQDHATSGRNEQFF.

This clonotype was detected many times. The CDR3 is CASSLQGTSVDTQYF. As DNA, the CDR3 is TGCGCCAGCAGCTTACAAGGGACTAGCGTGGATACGCAGTATTTT. The chain has TRBV5-1 and TRBJ2-3; TRBD2 matches at 10 bases. With 2 bases clipped from V and 6 bases from J, the junction kept 6 bases outside the gene matches. The CDR3 spans 15 residues. CDR1 is SGHRS, CDR2 YFSETQ, per germline.

There are a few counts of this clonotype. V and J are TRBV14 and TRBJ2-3; the D is unclear. V dropped 4 bases and J dropped 2 bases, with 10 bases sitting between them. The germline V gene encodes CDR1 SGHDN and CDR2 FVKESK. The CDR3 runs to 14 residues. The DNA of the CDR3 is TGTGCCAGCAGCCGTTTGATCCCCACAGATACGCAGTATTTT. Protein product: CASSRLIPTDTQYF.

This clonotype was observed at least ten times. This sequence joins TRBV5-1 and TRBJ2-7, with D tentatively TRBD1 (6 bases). Germline-derived CDR1 and CDR2 are SGHRS and YFSETQ. Between the trimmed V and J ends, which lost 4 bases and 4 bases, there was a span of 18 bases. The CDR3 is 15 amino acids. CDR3 region: CASSPDGRGGYEQYF. CDR3 bases: TGCGCCAGCAGCCCGGATGGCAGGGGCGGGTACGAGCAGTACTTC.

This clonotype was recorded at least ten times. The genes are TRBV12-3 or TRBV12-4 and TRBJ2-3; TRBD2 is a possible D gene (6 bases). Trimming pared 3 bases from V and 1 base from J, leaving 11 bases between. The CDR3 consists of 15 residues. The CDR3 nucleotides read TGTGCCAGCAGTTTGGGGCTAGCGCGCACAGATACGCAGTATTTT. This translates into CASSLGLARTDTQYF.

This clonotype appeared many times. The rearrangement uses TRBV7-2 and TRBJ2-3, with TRBD2 matching over 8 bases. In germline, CDR1 is SGHTA, CDR2 FQGNSA. J gave up 2 bases and V 0 bases, and 7 bases lay outside the gene matches. CDR3 length equals 17 residues. In nucleotides, the CDR3 is TGTGCCAGCAGCTTAGCGTTCGCGGGAGGCATCACAGATACGCAGTATTTT. Translated, it gives CASSLAFAGGITDTQYF.

Many counts were recorded for this clonotype. J is TRBJ2-7 and V is TRBV7-2; no firm D call. The CDR3 runs to 12 residues. Germline V gene lookup returns CDR1 SGHTA and CDR2 FQGNSA. With 5 bases removed from V and 5 bases from J, the gap between germline ends came to 10 bases. CDR3 sequence reads: CASSASYNEQYF. The CDR3 DNA reads TGTGCCAGCAGCGCGTCTTATAACGAGCAGTACTTC.

This clonotype came up many times. The gene calls are TRBV29-1 and TRBJ1-2; a weak D match, TRBD1 (5 bases). CDR3 length: 13 residues. Trimming took off 3 bases at V and 8 bases at J, with 16 bases between the two ends. Germline V lookup: CDR1 SQVTM, CDR2 ANQGSEA. CDR3 residues: CSVEAGRALGYTF. CDR3 sequence (DNA): TGCAGCGTTGAGGCAGGGCGCGCCCTGGGCTACACCTTC.

This sequence joins TRBV6-5 and TRBJ2-7; the match to TRBD2 covers 9 bases. V trimming: 0 bases; J trimming: 1 base; junction bases outside the gene matches: 4. CDR1 MNHEY and CDR2 SVGAGI come from the germline V gene. The CDR3 loop spans 16 amino acids. The CDR3: CASSYSASGMSYEQYF. CDR3 DNA sequence: TGTGCCAGCAGTTACTCCGCTAGCGGGATGTCCTACGAGCAGTACTTC.

In this sample, this clonotype turned up many times. The chain employs TRBV3-1 and TRBJ1-6; no definite D call. The CDR3 has 14 amino acids. Germline CDR1 reads LGHDT; CDR2 reads YNNKEL (reference sequence). V was pared by 5 bases and J by 7 bases, with 12 bases between. DNA for the CDR3: TGTGCCAGCAGCGGCGGGCTGGTGAATTCACCCCTCCACTTT. Protein: CASSGGLVNSPLHF.